The sequence of this T cell receptor beta chain was determined in a study of T cell responses to AZD1222 COVID-19 vaccine. Study-level points and caveats: Spike-specific TCR breadth and depth went up after people got two AZD1222 doses. CD4 TCRs associated with vaccination spanned spike, dominating at 160-218 and 743-854. White British donors predominated, females outnumbered males, and clonal diversity was possibly underestimated. Baseline antibody screening turned up just a handful of seropositive AZD1222 recipients.

The CDR3 is made up of 14 amino acids. V lost 8 bases and J lost 4, with 14 bases in between. Germline CDR1 and CDR2: MGHRA and YSYEKL. The protocol was immunoSEQ multiplex PCR, while the TCRdb copy is restricted to in-frame clones and leaves out a portion. Counted here are approximately 80,000 clones, more than 80% occurring once; the ten biggest clones make up more than 5%. As concerns this clone: Its antigen is undetermined.

The clonotype originates from an adult in good health. The rearrangement joins TRBV4-1 to TRBJ2-2; D perhaps matches TRBD1 (6 bases). The input for sequencing was peripheral blood, taken on day 0 of AZD1222 vaccination. CDR3 DNA: TGCGCCAGCTCACCGGGACACCTCACCGGGGAGCTGTTTTTT. Translating it yields CASSPGHLTGELFF.